These 28 T cell receptor beta chains were sequenced from one sample in a study of PD-1 blockade in classical Hodgkin lymphoma. The time point denotes: cycle 4 day 1 (C4D1), after less than 7 weeks of nivolumab. Every patient relapsed after autologous stem cell transplantation, and brentuximab vedotin exposure varied. Profiling relied on immunoSEQ multiplex PCR, and the TCRdb table lists in-frame clones only, not all of them. The sample lists about 47,000 clones, more than 75% occurring once. Sequences were derived from peripheral blood mononuclear cells (PBMCs), sampled before the fourth cycle of nivolumab. The receptors shown here come from a human donor with classical Hodgkin lymphoma.

V usage is TRBV9 and J usage is TRBJ1-5, with a weak D call TRBD1 (5 bases). CDR3 length equals 15 residues. V gave up 0 bases and J gave up 6 bases, with 13 bases separating them. Germline values: CDR1 SGDLS, CDR2 YYNGEE. The CDR3 reads CASSVDLRVGQPQHF. CDR3 nucleotides: TGTGCCAGCAGCGTAGATCTCAGGGTCGGTCAGCCCCAGCATTTT.

V gene TRBV5-4 combines with J gene TRBJ2-1; no definite D call. The germline V gene encodes CDR1 SGHNT and CDR2 YYREEE (reference sequence). V lost 4 bases and J lost 1, with 3 bases in between. The CDR3 is made up of 12 amino acids. CDR3 bases: TGTGCCAGCAGCCTATCCTACAATGAGCAGTTCTTC. Its translation is CASSLSYNEQFF.

The chain links TRBV18 to TRBJ1-1, with D maybe TRBD1 (5 bases). Germline loops: CDR1 KGHSH, CDR2 LQKENI. V gave up 0 bases and J gave up 3 bases, with 5 bases separating them. The CDR3 sequence is 13 residues long. Here the CDR3 DNA reads TGTGCCAGCTCACCACCGGGGGACACTGAAGCTTTCTTT. Protein sequence: CASSPPGDTEAFF.

The chain combines TRBV2 with TRBJ1-3; 7 nucleotides align to TRBD1. Germline V gene data show CDR1 as SNHLY and CDR2 as FYNNEI. CDR3 length equals 15 residues. The J segment lost 0 bases and the V segment lost 7 bases, leaving 6 bases of the junction unmatched. The CDR3 region is CASTRQGYSGNTIYF. The CDR3 DNA reads TGTGCCAGCACCCGACAGGGCTACTCTGGAAACACCATATATTTT.

This rearrangement joins TRBV7-9 to TRBJ2-4, with D perhaps matching TRBD1 or TRBD2 (6 bases each). Trimming removed 6 bases at V and 3 bases at J, with 15 bases between. The V gene's germline CDR1 is SEHNR and CDR2 FQNEAQ (reference sequence). The CDR3 length is 15 residues. CDR3 coding DNA: TGTGCCAGCAGTCGTAAGGGGGGCGGCAAAAACATTCAGTACTTC. This gives the protein CASSRKGGGKNIQYF.

Only a few counts were recorded for this clone. The chain couples TRBV5-6 to TRBJ1-2; perhaps TRBD1 as D (5 bases). This CDR3 is 15 amino acids long. Germline V gives CDR1 SGHDT, CDR2 YYEEEE. Trimming removed 0 bases from V and 6 bases from J, with 15 bases in between. The CDR3 DNA reads TGTGCCAGCAGCTTGGCGGTATGGGGGGAGAATGGCTACACCTTC. Translating gives CASSLAVWGENGYTF.

The chain recombines TRBV4-3 with TRBJ2-7, with 8 bases fitting TRBD1. V lost 0 bases, J lost 0 bases, and 4 bases stayed unmatched. This CDR3 is 16 amino acids long. Germline V CDR1 and CDR2: LGHNA, YSLEER. CDR3 in amino acids: CASSQDSTGASYEQYF. The CDR3, as DNA: TGCGCCAGCAGCCAAGATTCGACAGGGGCCTCCTACGAGCAGTACTTC.

The CDR3 nucleotides read TGTGCCAGCAGGGGGGGGGATGGCAATCAGCCCCAGCATTTT. As protein: CASRGGDGNQPQHF. The V gene is TRBV19, the J gene TRBJ1-5; 7 bases are shared with TRBD1. With 9 bases clipped from V and 2 bases from J, the junction kept 7 bases outside the gene matches. Germline V lookup: CDR1 LNHDA, CDR2 SQIVND (reference sequence). The CDR3 spans 14 residues.

The chain combines TRBV19 with TRBJ2-7, with no clear D. This CDR3 has 14 residues. Germline V gives CDR1 LNHDA, CDR2 SQIVND (reference sequence). V lost 4 bases to trimming and J lost 0 bases, with 10 bases between them. The CDR3 DNA reads TGTGCCAGTAGTAGCCAGTATAGCTCCTACGAGCAGTACTTC. Its protein is CASSSQYSSYEQYF.

V gene TRBV2 combines with J gene TRBJ2-2; TRBD1 might be the D (5 bases). The germline V gene has CDR1 SNHLY and CDR2 FYNNEI. Trimming stripped 3 bases from V and 8 bases from J, with 16 bases between. The CDR3 contains 15 residues. The CDR3 coding sequence is TGTGCCAGCAGTGATGGGGCAGGGCGGTCTGGGGAGCTGTTTTTT. This gives the protein CASSDGAGRSGELFF.

The chain uses TRBV30 and TRBJ1-6; D gene ambiguous. The V gene lost 0 bases and the J gene lost 5 bases, with 11 bases spanning the gap. There are 15 residues in the CDR3. In germline, CDR1 is GTSNPN, CDR2 SVGIG (reference sequence). CDR3 in amino acids: CAWSVGVVDNSPLHF. The DNA of the CDR3 is TGTGCCTGGAGTGTAGGTGTTGTTGATAATTCACCCCTCCACTTT.

This clone was counted between two and nine times. The genes are TRBV5-6 and TRBJ2-7; D might be TRBD2 (5 bases). Germline loops: CDR1 SGHDT, CDR2 YYEEEE. The CDR3 is 14 residues long. Deletions cut 3 bases from V and 3 bases from J, with 13 bases between. As DNA, the CDR3 is TGTGCCAGCAGCTCCCGCGGGCATTACTACGAGCAGTACTTC. This translates into CASSSRGHYYEQYF.

The chain is built from TRBV7-2 and TRBJ2-3, with 9 positions matching TRBD2. Germline V lookup: CDR1 SGHTA, CDR2 FQGNSA. The ends lost 5 bases at V and 2 bases at J; junction bases unmatched: 14. The CDR3 consists of 18 residues. CDR3 loop: CASSLDGGGAAVTDTQYF. In DNA form, the CDR3 reads TGTGCCAGCAGCCTAGACGGCGGGGGGGCCGCAGTCACAGATACGCAGTATTTT.

This chain connects TRBV5-1 to TRBJ2-5; the match to TRBD2 covers 7 bases. Looked up from germline, CDR1 is SGHRS and CDR2 is YFSETQ. This CDR3 region has 15 residues. The J segment lost 4 bases and the V segment lost 0 bases, leaving 6 bases of the junction unmatched. Here the CDR3 DNA reads TGCGCCAGCAGCTTGGGCCCAGCGGGGTCAGAGACCCAGTACTTC. This sequence encodes CASSLGPAGSETQYF. The whole variable domain, remainder taken from reference TRBV5-1 and TRBJ2-5, is KAGVTQTPRYLIKTRGQQVTLSCSPISGHRSVSWYQQTPGQGLQFLFEYFSETQRNKGNFPGRFSGRQFSNSRSEMNVSTLELGDSALYLCASSLGPAGSETQYFGPGTRLLVL.

This chain links TRBV7-2 with TRBJ2-7; 10 nucleotides line up with TRBD2. V trimming: 2 bases; J trimming: 0 bases; junction bases outside the gene matches: 1. The CDR3 runs 15 residues. Germline V gives CDR1 SGHTA, CDR2 FQGNSA. Written as DNA, the CDR3 is TGTGCCAGCAGCTTACTAGCGGGAGTCTCCTACGAGCAGTACTTC. Encoded protein: CASSLLAGVSYEQYF.

The CDR3 region has the DNA TGTGCCAGCAGCTCCGGAGGGGGAAGTGGCTACACCTTC. It codes for CASSSGGGSGYTF. V and J are TRBV11-2 and TRBJ1-2, with D possibly matching TRBD1 (6 bases). Germline V gene lookup returns CDR1 SGHAT and CDR2 FQNNGV. V lost 4 bases and J lost 7, with 13 bases in between. The CDR3 contains 13 residues.

The V and J genes are TRBV18 and TRBJ2-3; 9 bases map to TRBD1. CDR1 and CDR2 from the germline V gene are KGHSH and LQKENI. This CDR3 is built from 16 residues. V shed 0 bases, J shed 5 bases, and the junction held 6 bases outside the gene matches. The CDR3 DNA sequence: TGTGCCAGCTCACCACCCCCGGGACAGGGTTTAGATACGCAGTATTTT. Amino acid sequence: CASSPPPGQGLDTQYF.

The chain joins TRBV7-9 to TRBJ1-4, with 9 positions matching TRBD1. Per germline, CDR1 SEHNR and CDR2 FQNEAQ (reference sequence). V lost 5 bases and J lost 6; bases outside the gene matches: 4. The CDR3 extends over 14 amino acids. The CDR3 nucleotides read TGTGCCAGCAGCGCGGACAGGGGAGATGAAAAACTGTTTTTT. This encodes CASSADRGDEKLFF.

The chain uses TRBV28 and TRBJ2-1, with 7 bases fitting TRBD1. The trim removed 6 bases at V and 4 bases at J, leaving 9 bases unmatched. Looked up from germline, CDR1 is MDHEN and CDR2 is SYDVKM. The CDR3 totals 15 residues. The CDR3: CASSGSTGIYNEQFF. The CDR3 DNA reads as TGTGCCAGCAGCGGCTCGACAGGGATTTACAATGAGCAGTTCTTC. Filled out from reference TRBV28 and TRBJ2-1, the complete variable domain reads DVKVTQSSRYLVKRTGEKVFLECVQDMDHENMFWYRQDPGLGLRLIYFSYDVKMKEKGDIPEGYSVSREKKERFSLILESASTNQTSMYLCASSGSTGIYNEQFFGPGTRLTVL.

The count of this clone is one. The rearrangement joins TRBV19 to TRBJ2-1, with 10 nucleotides matching TRBD1. The CDR3 has 16 residues. Unmatched junction bases numbered 8, after V lost 5 bases and J lost 4 bases. The germline gives CDR1 LNHDA, CDR2 SQIVND (reference sequence). This chain's CDR3 is CASSRSRDRGYNEQFF. The CDR3 region has the DNA TGTGCCAGTAGTCGCTCGCGGGACAGGGGATACAATGAGCAGTTCTTC.

In DNA form, the CDR3 reads TGTGCCAGCAGCCTACAGGGTGTCTATGGCTACACCTTC. Its protein product is CASSLQGVYGYTF. This sequence joins TRBV6-1 and TRBJ1-2, with D perhaps TRBD1 (6 bases). CDR1 and CDR2 (germline): MNHNS, SASEGT. With 6 bases removed from V and 4 bases from J, the gap between germline ends came to 12 bases. The CDR3 length is 13 residues.

The rearrangement links TRBV6-6 to TRBJ2-7; 8 nucleotides line up with TRBD2. The CDR3 contains 15 residues. The ends lost 4 bases at V and 0 bases at J; junction bases unmatched: 5. Germline assignment: CDR1 MNHNY and CDR2 SVGAGI (reference sequence). The CDR3 bases are TGTGCCAGCAGTTCAACTAGCGGCAGCTCCTACGAGCAGTACTTC. Its translation: CASSSTSGSSYEQYF.

The chain carries TRBV6-5 and TRBJ1-1; D gene uncertain. Trimming took off 5 bases at V and 8 bases at J, with 9 bases between the two ends. The CDR3 is 11 amino acids. Germline V gives CDR1 MNHEY, CDR2 SVGAGI. CDR3 in amino acids: CASSQVQEAFF. The CDR3 DNA reads TGTGCCAGCAGTCAGGTACAGGAAGCTTTCTTT.

The CDR3 sequence: CASSLAVSGGYNEQFF. The CDR3 DNA is TGTGCCAGCAGCTTAGCCGTGTCAGGGGGGTACAATGAGCAGTTCTTC. This chain links TRBV7-2 with TRBJ2-1, with a possible D match to TRBD1 (7 bases). V gave up 0 bases and J gave up 4 bases, with 13 bases separating them. This CDR3 contains 16 residues. CDR1 and CDR2 (germline): SGHTA, FQGNSA.

In this sample, this clone turned up a few times. This rearrangement joins TRBV6-6 to TRBJ1-2; 7 positions agree with TRBD1. V dropped 7 bases and J dropped 2; count of bases not matched to a gene: 7. The V gene's germline CDR1 is MNHNY and CDR2 SVGAGI (reference sequence). CDR3 length equals 14 residues. The CDR3 region is CASTPGQLNYGYTF. The CDR3 DNA sequence: TGTGCCAGCACCCCGGGACAGCTAAACTATGGCTACACCTTC.

This clone was found a few times. The genes are TRBV9 and TRBJ1-1, with D uncertain. Germline CDR1 and CDR2: SGDLS and YYNGEE. The V and J ends lost 4 bases and 1 base respectively, with 17 bases between them. The CDR3 has 16 amino acids. The chain's CDR3 is CASSPRWGRRNTEAFF. The CDR3 region has the DNA TGTGCCAGCAGCCCCCGCTGGGGAAGGCGGAACACTGAAGCTTTCTTT.

The J gene is TRBJ2-3, the V gene TRBV27; 11 positions match TRBD2. The CDR3 totals 17 residues. The germline V gene has CDR1 MNHEY and CDR2 SMNVEV (reference sequence). Trimming at V came to 5 bases and at J to 5 bases, leaving 12 bases not matched to a gene. CDR3 sequence (DNA): TGTGCCAGCAGTAGGAAAATAGCGGGGGGGCGTGGAGATACGCAGTATTTT. Protein sequence: CASSRKIAGGRGDTQYF.

This clone was seen a single time. The chain has TRBV10-1 and TRBJ1-1, with a tentative D call TRBD1 (5 bases). Trimming cost V 6 bases and J 7 bases, with 18 bases left between them. CDR3 length equals 14 residues. CDR1 is WNHNN and CDR2 is SYGVQD in the germline V gene (reference sequence). The CDR3 DNA reads TGCGCCAGCAGCCCCCACGGGGGATCGGATGAAGCTTTCTTT. As protein: CASSPHGGSDEAFF.